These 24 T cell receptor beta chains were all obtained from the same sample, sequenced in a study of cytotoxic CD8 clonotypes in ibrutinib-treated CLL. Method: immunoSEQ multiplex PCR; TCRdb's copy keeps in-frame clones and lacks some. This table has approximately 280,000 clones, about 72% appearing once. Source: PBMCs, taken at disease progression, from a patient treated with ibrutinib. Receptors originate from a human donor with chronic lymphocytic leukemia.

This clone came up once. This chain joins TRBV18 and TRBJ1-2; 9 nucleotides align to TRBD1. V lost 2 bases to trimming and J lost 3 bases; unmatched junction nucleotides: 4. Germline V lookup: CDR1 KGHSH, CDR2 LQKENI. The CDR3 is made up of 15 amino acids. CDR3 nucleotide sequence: TGTGCCAGCTCACCAGGGACAGGGTTAGACTATGGCTACACCTTC. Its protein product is CASSPGTGLDYGYTF.

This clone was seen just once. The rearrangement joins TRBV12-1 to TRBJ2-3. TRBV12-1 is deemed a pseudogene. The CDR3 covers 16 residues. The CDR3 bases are TGTGCCAGCAGCTTCGACAGGGCGGGGGGCACAGATACGCAGTATTTT. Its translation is CASSFDRAGGTDTQYF.

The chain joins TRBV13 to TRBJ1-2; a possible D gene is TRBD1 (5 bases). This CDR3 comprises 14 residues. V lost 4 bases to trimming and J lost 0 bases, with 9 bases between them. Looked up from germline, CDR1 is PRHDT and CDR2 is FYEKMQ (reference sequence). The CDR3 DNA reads TGTGCCAGCAGCTCCCGGGGCTCTAACTATGGCTACACCTTC. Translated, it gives CASSSRGSNYGYTF.

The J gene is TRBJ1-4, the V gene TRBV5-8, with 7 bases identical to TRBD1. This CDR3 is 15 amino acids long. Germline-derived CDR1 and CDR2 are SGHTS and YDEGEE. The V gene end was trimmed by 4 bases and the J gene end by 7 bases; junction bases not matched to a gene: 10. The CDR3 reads CASSPRTGVVEKLFF. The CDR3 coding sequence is TGTGCCAGCAGCCCAAGAACAGGGGTAGTTGAAAAACTGTTTTTT.

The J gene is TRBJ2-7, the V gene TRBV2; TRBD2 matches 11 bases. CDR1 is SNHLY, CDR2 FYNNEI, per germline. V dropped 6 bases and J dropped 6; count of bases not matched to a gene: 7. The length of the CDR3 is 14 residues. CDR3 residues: CASSIAGGPGEQYF. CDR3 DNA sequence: TGTGCCAGCAGCATAGCGGGAGGGCCGGGCGAGCAGTACTTC.

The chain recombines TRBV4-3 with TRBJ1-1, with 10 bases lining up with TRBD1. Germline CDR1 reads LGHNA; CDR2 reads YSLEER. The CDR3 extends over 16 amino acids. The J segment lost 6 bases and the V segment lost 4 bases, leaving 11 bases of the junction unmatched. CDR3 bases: TGCGCCAGCAGCCGTAGACAGGGGGCTCGCTTAGCTGAAGCTTTCTTT. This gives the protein CASSRRQGARLAEAFF.

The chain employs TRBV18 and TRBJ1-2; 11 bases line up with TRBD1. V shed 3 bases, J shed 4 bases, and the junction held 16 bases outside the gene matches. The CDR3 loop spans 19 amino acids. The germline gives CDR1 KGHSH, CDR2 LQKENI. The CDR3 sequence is CASSPEPGTGGDRGYGYTF. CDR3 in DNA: TGTGCCAGCTCACCTGAACCCGGGACAGGGGGAGATCGGGGCTATGGCTACACCTTC.

The CDR3 loop reads CASSFPINEQYF. Written as DNA, the CDR3 is TGTGCCAGCAGTTTTCCAATCAACGAGCAGTACTTC. The genes are TRBV28 and TRBJ2-7; no clear D. This CDR3 is 12 amino acids long. The V gene lost 3 bases and the J gene lost 5 bases, with 8 bases spanning the gap. Germline CDR1 and CDR2: MDHEN and SYDVKM.

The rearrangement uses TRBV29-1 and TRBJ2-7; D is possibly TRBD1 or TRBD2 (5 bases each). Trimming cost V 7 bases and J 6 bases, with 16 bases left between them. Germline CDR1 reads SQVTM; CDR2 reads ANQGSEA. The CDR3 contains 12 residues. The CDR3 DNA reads TGCAGCGCCCTGGGGACGGATGGCGAGCAGTACTTC. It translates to CSALGTDGEQYF.

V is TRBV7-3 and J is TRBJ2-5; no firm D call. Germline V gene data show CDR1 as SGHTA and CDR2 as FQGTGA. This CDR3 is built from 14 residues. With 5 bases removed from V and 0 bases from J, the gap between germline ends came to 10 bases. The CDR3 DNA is TGTGCCAGCAGCCACACAGCGTACCAAGAGACCCAGTACTTC. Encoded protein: CASSHTAYQETQYF. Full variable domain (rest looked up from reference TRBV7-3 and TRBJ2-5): GAGVSQTPSNKVTEKGKYVELRCDPISGHTALYWYRQSLGQGPEFLIYFQGTGAADDSGLPNDRFFAVRPEGSVSTLKIQRTERGDSAVYLCASSHTAYQETQYFGPGTRLLVL.

CDR3 DNA: TGTGCCAGCAGAGACCGGGACAATCAGCCCCAGCATTTT. Amino acids: CASRDRDNQPQHF. The V and J genes are TRBV11-2 and TRBJ1-5; D not resolved. Trimming pared 6 bases from V and 3 bases from J, leaving 9 bases between. Germline loops: CDR1 SGHAT, CDR2 FQNNGV. CDR3 length: 13 amino acids.

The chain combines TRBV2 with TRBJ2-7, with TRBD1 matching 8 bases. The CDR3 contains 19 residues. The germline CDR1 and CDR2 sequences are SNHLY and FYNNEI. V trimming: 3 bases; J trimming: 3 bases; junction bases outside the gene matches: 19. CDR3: CASSDEWTLSGTGCYEQYF. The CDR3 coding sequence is TGTGCCAGCAGTGACGAATGGACCTTATCCGGGACAGGCTGCTACGAGCAGTACTTC.

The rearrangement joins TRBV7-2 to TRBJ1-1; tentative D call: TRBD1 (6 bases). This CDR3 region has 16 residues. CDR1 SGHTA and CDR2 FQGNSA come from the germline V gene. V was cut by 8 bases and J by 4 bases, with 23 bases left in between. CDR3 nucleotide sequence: TGTGCCAGCTTCGCCCAATACAGGGTTTGGACCACTGAAGCTTTCTTT. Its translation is CASFAQYRVWTTEAFF.

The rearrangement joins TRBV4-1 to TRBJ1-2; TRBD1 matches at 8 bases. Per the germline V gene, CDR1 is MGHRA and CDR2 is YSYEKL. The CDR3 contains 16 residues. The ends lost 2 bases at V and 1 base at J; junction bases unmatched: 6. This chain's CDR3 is CASSQRQGILNYGYTF. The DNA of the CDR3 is TGCGCCAGCAGCCAAAGACAGGGGATCCTTAACTATGGCTACACCTTC.

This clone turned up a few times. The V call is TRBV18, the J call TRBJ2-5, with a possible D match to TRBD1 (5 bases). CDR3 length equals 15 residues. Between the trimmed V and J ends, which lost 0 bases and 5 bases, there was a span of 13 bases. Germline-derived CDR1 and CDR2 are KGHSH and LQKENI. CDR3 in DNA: TGTGCCAGCTCACCACCGGTGGGGCCCGGGGAGACCCAGTACTTC. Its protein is CASSPPVGPGETQYF.

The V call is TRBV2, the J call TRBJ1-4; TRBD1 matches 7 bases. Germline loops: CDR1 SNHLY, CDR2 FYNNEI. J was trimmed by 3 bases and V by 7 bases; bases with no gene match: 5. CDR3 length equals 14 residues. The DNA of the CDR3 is TGTGCCAGCAATCGTGACAGGGCTAATGAAAAACTGTTTTTT. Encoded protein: CASNRDRANEKLFF.

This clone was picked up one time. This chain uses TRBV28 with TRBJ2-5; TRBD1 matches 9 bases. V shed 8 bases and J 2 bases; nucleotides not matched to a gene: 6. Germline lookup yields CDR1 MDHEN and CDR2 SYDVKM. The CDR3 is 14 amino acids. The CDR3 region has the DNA TGTGCCAGCCTCCGGGACAGGGTACAAGAGACCCAGTACTTC. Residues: CASLRDRVQETQYF.

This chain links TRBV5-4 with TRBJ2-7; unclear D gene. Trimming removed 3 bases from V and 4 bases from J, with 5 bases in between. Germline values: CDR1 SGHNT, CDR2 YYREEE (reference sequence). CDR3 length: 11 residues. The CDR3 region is CASSSFYEQYF. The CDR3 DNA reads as TGTGCCAGCAGCTCCTTTTACGAGCAGTACTTC.

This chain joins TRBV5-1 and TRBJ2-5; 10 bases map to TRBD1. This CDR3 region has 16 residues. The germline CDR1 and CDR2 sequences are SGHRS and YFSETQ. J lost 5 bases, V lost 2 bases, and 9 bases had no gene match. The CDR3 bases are TGCGCCAGCAGCTTTAGTCAGACAGGGGGCATTGAGACCCAGTACTTC. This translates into CASSFSQTGGIETQYF.

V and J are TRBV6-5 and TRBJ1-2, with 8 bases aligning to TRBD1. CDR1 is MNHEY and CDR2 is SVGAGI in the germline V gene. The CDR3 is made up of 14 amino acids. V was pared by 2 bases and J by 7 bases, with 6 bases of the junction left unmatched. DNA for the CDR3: TGTGCCAGCAGTTACGGCAGGGGGCAAGGTGGCTACACCTTC. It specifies CASSYGRGQGGYTF.

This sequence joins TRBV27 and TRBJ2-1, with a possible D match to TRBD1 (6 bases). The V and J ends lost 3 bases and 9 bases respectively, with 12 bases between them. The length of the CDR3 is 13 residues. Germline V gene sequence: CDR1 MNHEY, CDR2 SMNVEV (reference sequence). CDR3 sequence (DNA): TGTGCCAGCAGTTTGAACAGGGTAGGTGAGCAGTTCTTC. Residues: CASSLNRVGEQFF.

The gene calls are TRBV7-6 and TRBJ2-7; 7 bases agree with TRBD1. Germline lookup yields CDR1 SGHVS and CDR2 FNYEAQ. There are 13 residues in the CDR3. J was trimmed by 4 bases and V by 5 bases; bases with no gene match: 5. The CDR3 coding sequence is TGTGCCAGCAGCCTCTACAGGGGTTACGAGCAGTACTTC. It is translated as CASSLYRGYEQYF.

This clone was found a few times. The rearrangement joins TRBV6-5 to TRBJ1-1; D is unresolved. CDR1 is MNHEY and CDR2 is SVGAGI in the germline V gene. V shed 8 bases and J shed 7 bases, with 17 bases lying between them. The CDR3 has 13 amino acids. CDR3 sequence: CASGLVSDLEAFF. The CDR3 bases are TGTGCCAGCGGCCTGGTCAGTGACCTTGAAGCTTTCTTT.

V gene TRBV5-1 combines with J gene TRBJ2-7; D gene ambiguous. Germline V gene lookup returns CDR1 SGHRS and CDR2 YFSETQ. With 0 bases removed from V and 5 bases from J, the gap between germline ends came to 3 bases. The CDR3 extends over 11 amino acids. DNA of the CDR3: TGCGCCAGCAGCTTGGGTGACGAGCAGTACTTC. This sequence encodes CASSLGDEQYF.